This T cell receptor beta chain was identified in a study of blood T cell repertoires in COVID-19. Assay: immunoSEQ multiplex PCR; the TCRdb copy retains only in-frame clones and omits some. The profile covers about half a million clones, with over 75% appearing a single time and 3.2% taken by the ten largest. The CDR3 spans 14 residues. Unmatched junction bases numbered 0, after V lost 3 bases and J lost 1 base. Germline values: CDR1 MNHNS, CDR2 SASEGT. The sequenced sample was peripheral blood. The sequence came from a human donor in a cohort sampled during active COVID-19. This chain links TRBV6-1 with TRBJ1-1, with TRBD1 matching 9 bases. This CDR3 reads CASSEDRGNTEAFF. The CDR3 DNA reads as TGTGCCAGCAGTGAGGACAGGGGGAACACTGAAGCTTTCTTT.